A selection of T cell receptor beta chains follows, all from one sample in a study of memory CD4+ T cells and cytomegalovirus serostatus. The method was immunoSEQ multiplex PCR; TCRdb's version includes in-frame clones alone and lacks a portion of them. The repertoire holds 40,000 to 55,000 clones, with approximately 80% as singletons. Sequencing was carried out using memory CD4+ T cells from blood. The receptors shown here come from an adult in good health and CMV-seropositive. Both conserved end residues are part of each CDR3. D genes are given only for firm matches. Clone size appears in some rows only: once, few, many, or a class for an expanded clone.

d_call: -
v_call: TRBV5-5
clone_size: -
j_call: TRBJ2-1
cdr3_aa: CASSRMSSYNEQFF
cdr3_nt: TGTGCCAGCAGCAGAATGAGCTCCTACAATGAGCAGTTCTTC

d_call: -
v_call: TRBV7-6
clone_size: -
j_call: TRBJ2-3
cdr3_aa: CASSPNQGGSTDTQYF
cdr3_nt: TGTGCCAGCAGCCCCAATCAGGGCGGGAGCACAGATACGCAGTATTTT

d_call: -
v_call: TRBV6-5
clone_size: -
j_call: TRBJ1-2
cdr3_aa: CASSYSGVAGNYGYTF
cdr3_nt: TGTGCCAGCAGTTACTCGGGCGTGGCCGGGAACTATGGCTACACCTTC

d_call: -
v_call: TRBV7-9
clone_size: -
j_call: TRBJ1-1
cdr3_aa: CASSLEADTEAFF
cdr3_nt: TGTGCCAGCAGCTTAGAGGCCGACACTGAAGCTTTCTTT

d_call: -
v_call: TRBV27
clone_size: few
j_call: TRBJ2-6
cdr3_aa: CASSFRRTGSGANVLTF
cdr3_nt: TGTGCCAGCAGTTTCAGGAGAACAGGGTCTGGGGCCAACGTCCTGACTTTC

d_call: -
v_call: TRBV5-1
clone_size: -
j_call: TRBJ2-3
cdr3_aa: CASSLAGRDSTDTQYF
cdr3_nt: TGCGCCAGCAGCTTGGCCGGGCGGGATAGCACAGATACGCAGTATTTT

d_call: -
v_call: TRBV5-1
clone_size: medium-sized
j_call: TRBJ1-2
cdr3_aa: CASSLDLLGDGYTF
cdr3_nt: TGCGCCAGCAGCTTGGATCTTTTGGGAGATGGCTACACCTTC

d_call: TRBD1
v_call: TRBV7-3
clone_size: -
j_call: TRBJ1-2
cdr3_aa: CASSSDRGIGYTF
cdr3_nt: TGTGCCAGCAGCTCCGACAGGGGAATAGGCTACACCTTC

d_call: TRBD2
v_call: TRBV2
clone_size: -
j_call: TRBJ2-1
cdr3_aa: CASSASGENYNEQFF
cdr3_nt: TGTGCCAGCAGTGCTAGCGGGGAGAACTACAATGAGCAGTTCTTC

d_call: -
v_call: TRBV28
clone_size: once
j_call: TRBJ2-7
cdr3_aa: CASRERGSSYEQYF
cdr3_nt: TGTGCCAGCAGGGAACGAGGGAGTTCCTACGAGCAGTACTTC

d_call: -
v_call: TRBV29-1
clone_size: -
j_call: TRBJ2-1
cdr3_aa: CSVKQVDEQFF
cdr3_nt: TGCAGCGTGAAACAGGTAGATGAGCAGTTCTTC

d_call: TRBD2
v_call: TRBV14
clone_size: -
j_call: TRBJ2-1
cdr3_aa: CASSQLAGVSNEQFF
cdr3_nt: TGTGCCAGCAGCCAACTAGCGGGAGTATCCAATGAGCAGTTCTTC

d_call: -
v_call: TRBV7-2
clone_size: -
j_call: TRBJ2-3
cdr3_aa: CASSAQPRGDTDTQYF
cdr3_nt: TGTGCCAGCAGCGCACAGCCCAGGGGAGACACAGATACGCAGTATTTT

d_call: -
v_call: TRBV5-1
clone_size: -
j_call: TRBJ1-1
cdr3_aa: CASSSGTPGTEAFF
cdr3_nt: TGCGCCAGCAGCTCCGGGACTCCGGGAACTGAAGCTTTCTTT

d_call: -
v_call: TRBV7-3
clone_size: -
j_call: TRBJ2-7
cdr3_aa: CASPQNRAHEQYF
cdr3_nt: TGTGCCAGCCCTCAGAACAGGGCGCACGAGCAGTACTTC

d_call: -
v_call: TRBV6-5
clone_size: -
j_call: TRBJ1-3
cdr3_aa: CASRRQVNSGNTIYF
cdr3_nt: TGTGCCAGCAGAAGACAGGTCAACTCTGGAAACACCATATATTTT